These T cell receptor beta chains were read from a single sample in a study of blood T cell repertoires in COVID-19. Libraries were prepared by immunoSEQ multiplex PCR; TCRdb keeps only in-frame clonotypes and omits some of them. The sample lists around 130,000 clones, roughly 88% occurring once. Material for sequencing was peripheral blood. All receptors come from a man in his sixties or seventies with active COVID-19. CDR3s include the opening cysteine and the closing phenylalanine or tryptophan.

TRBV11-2	CASSGETGDSSTDTQYF
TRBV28	CASSPPDRRGSYEQYF
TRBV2	CASRATSGVYEQYF
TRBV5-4	CASSSHLKQGPNTEAFF
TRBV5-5	CASSLAWTPSTEQYF
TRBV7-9	CASSRKGGGTLDTDTQYF
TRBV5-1	CASSPRTSGPPGGTQYF
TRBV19	CASKDDHRRVTEAFF
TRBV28	CASAGYTEAFF
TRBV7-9	CASSLVGAQPQHF
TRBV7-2	CASSASGRGYEQYF
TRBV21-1	CASSKARTPNSPLHF
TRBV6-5	CASSYSGDNYEQYF
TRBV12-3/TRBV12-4	CASSFYTGELFF
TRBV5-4	CASSLGGLAGVNEQFF
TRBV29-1	CSVAALAGGPDTQYF
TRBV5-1	CASSLTSTGTDTQYF
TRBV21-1	CASRLPREQYF
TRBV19	CASSIGDLAKNIQYF
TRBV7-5	CVRSESGQGKQPQHF
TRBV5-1	CASSLLLDYGYTF
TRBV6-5	CASRLGGSQPQHF
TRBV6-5	CASRASGSDEQFF
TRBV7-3	CASSLAGGDTQYF
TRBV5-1	CASSLLAVTDTQYF
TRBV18	CASSNQPSGTSEQYF
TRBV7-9	CASSLRVTTDTQYF
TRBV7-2	CASSLGRQGANSPLHF
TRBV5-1	CASSQRDRAGTEAFF
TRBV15	CATSRGGWETQYF
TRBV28	CASSPGGGTEAFF
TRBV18	CASSPTGSSYNEQFF
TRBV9	CASSPQGTGVYNEQFF
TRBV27	CASMPGLRNEQFF
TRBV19	CASRDRGRQPQHF
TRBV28	CASSQGARGYTF
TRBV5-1	CASSSTGVPADTQYF
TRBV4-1	CASSQGPQGSSGNTIYF
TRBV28	CATLLGGGEKLFF
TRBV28	CASRPGQGGGEAFF
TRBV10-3	CAISESVAGARETQYF
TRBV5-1	CASSVSLSYNSPLHF
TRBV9	CASSVATANYGYTF
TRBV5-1	CASSRGQASYNSPLHF